The TCR beta chain under discussion was sequenced for a study of Ad26.COV2.S vaccination and SARS-CoV-2 variants. The study's findings and limits: Marked by substantial breadth, spike-specific CD8+ and CD4+ T cell responses were reportedly seen after vaccination.

As concerns this clone: Its target is unknown.

Only in-frame clones appear in the TCRdb table, and some are missing; sequencing was by immunoSEQ multiplex PCR. The sample contains about 440,000 clones, 80% to 95% of which appear only once. Treatment reported: 15 to 20 received Ad26.COV2.S at low or high dose, single or two shots; about 5 received placebo; per-sample allocation not given. Sample collection was performed on day 63 after the first vaccine or placebo injection. The V end was cut by 4 bases, the J end by 0 bases, with 3 bases between. The CDR3 sequence is 12 residues long. Germline assignment: CDR1 LGHDT and CDR2 YNNKEL (reference sequence).

This receptor was taken from a person aged 18 to 65 who received the Ad26.COV2.S COVID-19 vaccine or a placebo. The sequences come from peripheral blood, collected in a trial of Ad26.COV2.S vaccine versus placebo. The rearrangement uses TRBV3-1 (or the pseudogene TRBV3-2) and TRBJ1-2, with no clear D. CDR3 protein: CASSLSNYGYTF. CDR3 coding DNA: TGTGCCAGCAGCCTCTCTAACTATGGCTACACCTTC.